This TCR beta chain derives from a study of blood T cell repertoires in COVID-19. Across the whole study: The samples span acute and convalescent COVID-19 from the United States, Italy and Spain.

Source study methods: Estimated nucleated cell counts came from reference gene primer amplification. TCRdb's copy holds only in-frame clones and misses some; the assay was immunoSEQ multiplex PCR. That table gives V, J and clone size, and the DNA gave D and trimming. This sample has over 250,000 clones; about nine tenths occur once, and the top ten carry approximately 2.4%. Living in roughly 23 US areas, the participants were between about 18 and 100 years of age. The specimen was PBMCs or T cells enriched from blood (not recorded which). The TCR originated in a woman in her late teens or twenties who had recovered from COVID-19.

The CDR3 DNA reads as TGCGCCAGCAGCCACTCAGGGGGGAGCTCCTACAATGAGCAGTTCTTC. It translates to CASSHSGGSSYNEQFF. This sequence joins TRBV4-1 and TRBJ2-1, with TRBD1 as a possible D gene (7 bases). The germline V gene has CDR1 MGHRA and CDR2 YSYEKL. CDR3 length: 16 amino acids. V was shortened by 3 bases and J by 0 bases, with 12 bases between the two germline ends.